The TCR beta chain under discussion was sequenced for a study of blood T cell repertoires in COVID-19. At the level of the study: COVID-19 samples, acute and convalescent, were from the United States, Italy and Spain. In each case, the material was cDNA or gDNA derived from T cells, B-cell-depleted T cells, or PBMCs.

Per the original data handling: Counts of nucleated cells, estimated from reference gene primer amplification, were obtained. Data came from immunoSEQ multiplex PCR; TCRdb stores just in-frame clones and leaves some out. V and J calls and clone size follow that table, whereas D and trimming were derived from the DNA. The top ten hold 5% to 6.5% of the sample, which has tens of thousands of clones, approximately 88% seen once. The CDR3 has 14 amino acids. CDR1 is MNHEY and CDR2 is SMNVEV in the germline V gene (reference sequence). V was pared by 5 bases and J by 10 bases, with 7 bases of the junction left unmatched.

The chain carries TRBV27 and TRBJ2-1; 11 nucleotides agree with TRBD2. Sequences were obtained from peripheral blood. This clonotype originated in a man aged 45-65 years with active COVID-19. The chain's CDR3 is CASSPTLAGDEQFF. As DNA, the CDR3 is TGTGCCAGCAGTCCTACACTAGCGGGGGACGAGCAGTTCTTC.